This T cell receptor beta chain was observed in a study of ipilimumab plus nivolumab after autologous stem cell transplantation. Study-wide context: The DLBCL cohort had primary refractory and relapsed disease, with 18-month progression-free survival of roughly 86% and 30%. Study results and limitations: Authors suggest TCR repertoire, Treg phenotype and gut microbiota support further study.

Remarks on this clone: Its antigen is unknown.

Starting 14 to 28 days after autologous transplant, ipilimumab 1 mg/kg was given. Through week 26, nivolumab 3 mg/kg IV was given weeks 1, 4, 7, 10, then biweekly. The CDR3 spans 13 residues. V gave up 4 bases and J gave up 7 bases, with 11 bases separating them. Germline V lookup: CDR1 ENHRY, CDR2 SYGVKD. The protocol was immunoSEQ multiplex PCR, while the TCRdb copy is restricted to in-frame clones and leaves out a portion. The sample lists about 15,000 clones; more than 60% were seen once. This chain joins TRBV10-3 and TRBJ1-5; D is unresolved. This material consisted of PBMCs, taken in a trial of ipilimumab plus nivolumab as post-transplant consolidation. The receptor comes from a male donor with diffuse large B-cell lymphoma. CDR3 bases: TGTGCCATCAGTGCGGGAGTGGCCCAGCCCCAGCATTTT. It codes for CAISAGVAQPQHF.